The rows below give T cell receptor beta chains drawn from one sample of a study of early T cells in non-severe SARS-CoV-2 infection. Each CDR3 protein is one row after TCRdb ran MiXCR on the 5' RACE reads. The profile covers about 33,000 distinct CDR3 sequences, with around 4.6% appearing a single time and roughly 15% taken by the ten largest. Sequenced sample: whole blood. The origin of the receptors is an adult who was a healthcare worker with PCR-confirmed SARS-CoV-2 infection or an uninfected control (not recorded which). Each CDR3 is given with its conserved first and last residue. D genes are given only for firm matches. The listing skips clone size in some rows; elsewhere it reads once, few, many or a size class.

d_gene: -
v_gene: TRBV3-1
abundance: medium-sized
j_gene: TRBJ1-6
CDR3aa: CASSQEEGGQGYSPLHF
CDR3nt: TGTGCCAGCAGCCAAGAGGAAGGGGGGCAGGGCTATTCACCCCTCCACTTT

d_gene: -
v_gene: TRBV20-1
abundance: many
j_gene: TRBJ2-4
CDR3aa: CSASPLRAKNIQYF
CDR3nt: TGCAGTGCTAGCCCCCTGAGAGCCAAAAACATTCAGTACTTC

d_gene: TRBD1
v_gene: TRBV7-2
abundance: many
j_gene: TRBJ1-5
CDR3aa: CASSSSTGGIPRPDQPQHF
CDR3nt: TGTGCCAGCAGCTCTTCGACAGGGGGGATTCCTAGGCCGGATCAGCCCCAGCATTTT

d_gene: TRBD1
v_gene: TRBV6-5
abundance: many
j_gene: TRBJ2-1
CDR3aa: CASSTLDRATYHEQFF
CDR3nt: TGTGCCAGCAGTACCCTCGACAGGGCGACGTACCATGAGCAGTTCTTC

d_gene: -
v_gene: TRBV7-3
abundance: -
j_gene: TRBJ2-6
CDR3aa: CASSLTSGANVLTF
CDR3nt: TGTGCCAGCAGCTTAACCTCTGGGGCCAACGTCCTGACTTTC

d_gene: -
v_gene: TRBV29-1
abundance: many
j_gene: TRBJ1-5
CDR3aa: CSVTQGGNNQPQHF
CDR3nt: TGCAGCGTTACGCAAGGGGGGAACAATCAGCCCCAGCATTTT

d_gene: -
v_gene: TRBV4-2
abundance: few
j_gene: TRBJ1-1
CDR3aa: CASSQDHGGSNTEAFF
CDR3nt: TGTGCCAGCAGCCAAGATCATGGGGGATCGAACACTGAAGCTTTCTTT

d_gene: TRBD1
v_gene: TRBV6-1
abundance: many
j_gene: TRBJ1-5
CDR3aa: CASSEALGTASNQPQHF
CDR3nt: TGTGCCAGCAGTGAAGCGCTGGGGACAGCTAGCAATCAGCCCCAGCATTTT

d_gene: -
v_gene: TRBV20-1
abundance: many
j_gene: TRBJ1-6
CDR3aa: CSARVIGNNSPLHF
CDR3nt: TGCAGTGCTAGAGTGATAGGAAACAATTCACCCCTCCACTTT

d_gene: TRBD1
v_gene: TRBV29-1
abundance: few
j_gene: TRBJ2-7
CDR3aa: CSVEDRGRYEQYF
CDR3nt: TGCAGCGTAGAGGACAGGGGTCGGTACGAGCAGTACTTC

d_gene: TRBD1
v_gene: TRBV20-1
abundance: many
j_gene: TRBJ2-2
CDR3aa: CSARGTGDTGELFF
CDR3nt: TGCAGTGCTAGAGGGACAGGGGACACCGGGGAGCTGTTTTTT

d_gene: -
v_gene: TRBV6-6
abundance: -
j_gene: TRBJ1-3
CDR3aa: CASSYLRSSGNTIYF
CDR3nt: TGTGCCAGCAGTTACTTAAGGAGCTCTGGAAACACCATATATTTT

d_gene: -
v_gene: TRBV18
abundance: -
j_gene: TRBJ2-7
CDR3aa: CASSPGRNYEQYF
CDR3nt: TGTGCCAGCTCACCGGGGCGGAACTACGAGCAGTACTTC

d_gene: -
v_gene: TRBV6-4
abundance: many
j_gene: TRBJ2-2
CDR3aa: CASSDGSKNTGELFF
CDR3nt: TGTGCCAGCAGTGACGGCTCAAAGAACACCGGGGAGCTGTTTTTT

d_gene: TRBD1
v_gene: TRBV19
abundance: -
j_gene: TRBJ2-7
CDR3aa: CASSLSGTVDEQYF
CDR3nt: TGTGCCAGTAGTTTGTCCGGGACAGTCGACGAGCAGTACTTC

d_gene: -
v_gene: TRBV7-9
abundance: few
j_gene: TRBJ1-1
CDR3aa: CASSLIDRNTEAFF
CDR3nt: TGTGCCAGCAGCTTAATTGACAGAAACACTGAAGCTTTCTTT

d_gene: -
v_gene: TRBV29-1
abundance: many
j_gene: TRBJ2-7
CDR3aa: CSVEIARRATYEQYF
CDR3nt: TGCAGCGTTGAAATTGCACGCCGTGCGACCTACGAGCAGTACTTC

d_gene: -
v_gene: TRBV20-1
abundance: many
j_gene: TRBJ2-5
CDR3aa: CSATTSRETQYF
CDR3nt: TGCAGTGCCACCACTAGCCGGGAGACCCAGTACTTC

d_gene: -
v_gene: TRBV9
abundance: many
j_gene: TRBJ1-1
CDR3aa: CASSANHRSNRPIYTEAFF
CDR3nt: TGTGCCAGCAGCGCAAACCACCGGTCAAACCGTCCCATTTACACTGAAGCTTTCTTT

d_gene: -
v_gene: TRBV28
abundance: few
j_gene: TRBJ2-3
CDR3aa: CASSLGAIDTQYF
CDR3nt: TGTGCCAGCAGTTTGGGGGCTATAGATACGCAGTATTTT

d_gene: TRBD2
v_gene: TRBV20-1
abundance: medium-sized
j_gene: TRBJ2-1
CDR3aa: CSARDPGRGENNEQFF
CDR3nt: TGCAGTGCTAGAGATCCGGGTCGGGGGGAAAACAATGAGCAGTTCTTC

d_gene: -
v_gene: TRBV19
abundance: -
j_gene: TRBJ1-5
CDR3aa: CASSGTGRLSNQPQHF
CDR3nt: TGTGCCAGTAGTGGGACGGGTCGGTTAAGCAATCAGCCCCAGCATTTT

d_gene: -
v_gene: TRBV12-3/TRBV12-4
abundance: -
j_gene: TRBJ2-1
CDR3aa: CASSPAGGEQFF
CDR3nt: TGTGCCAGCAGCCCGGCTGGCGGTGAGCAGTTCTTC

d_gene: -
v_gene: TRBV18
abundance: many
j_gene: TRBJ2-6
CDR3aa: CASSQEQVYGANVLTF
CDR3nt: TGTGCCAGCTCGCAAGAACAGGTTTACGGGGCCAACGTCCTGACTTTC

d_gene: TRBD2
v_gene: TRBV27
abundance: few
j_gene: TRBJ2-1
CDR3aa: CASSLSSGGYNEQFF
CDR3nt: TGTGCCAGCAGTTTGAGTAGCGGGGGCTACAATGAGCAGTTCTTC

d_gene: -
v_gene: TRBV2
abundance: few
j_gene: TRBJ2-1
CDR3aa: CASSQYNEQFF
CDR3nt: TGTGCCAGCAGTCAGTACAATGAGCAGTTCTTC

d_gene: -
v_gene: TRBV28
abundance: few
j_gene: TRBJ1-5
CDR3aa: CASSAPGESQPQHF
CDR3nt: TGTGCCAGCAGTGCCCCGGGCGAGAGTCAGCCCCAGCATTTT

d_gene: -
v_gene: TRBV4-2
abundance: many
j_gene: TRBJ1-2
CDR3aa: CASSQVSLQGGYGYTF
CDR3nt: TGTGCCAGCAGCCAAGTTAGTTTACAGGGTGGCTATGGCTACACCTTC

d_gene: -
v_gene: TRBV4-1
abundance: many
j_gene: TRBJ1-2
CDR3aa: CASSQVGQQNYGYTF
CDR3nt: TGCGCCAGCAGCCAAGTCGGACAGCAAAACTATGGCTACACCTTC

d_gene: TRBD1
v_gene: TRBV5-1
abundance: few
j_gene: TRBJ2-3
CDR3aa: CASSLEQGMGTQYF
CDR3nt: TGCGCCAGCAGCTTGGAACAGGGGATGGGTACGCAGTATTTT

d_gene: TRBD2
v_gene: TRBV7-3
abundance: -
j_gene: TRBJ2-5
CDR3aa: CASSSTSGTRETQYF
CDR3nt: TGTGCCAGCAGCTCCACGTCCGGGACTAGAGAGACCCAGTACTTC

d_gene: TRBD1
v_gene: TRBV7-7
abundance: -
j_gene: TRBJ1-1
CDR3aa: CASSTDRGLTNTEAFF
CDR3nt: TGTGCCAGCAGCACCGACAGGGGGCTGACAAACACTGAAGCTTTCTTT

d_gene: -
v_gene: TRBV15
abundance: medium-sized
j_gene: TRBJ1-5
CDR3aa: CATSSRTHQPQHF
CDR3nt: TGTGCCACCAGCAGCCGGACCCATCAGCCCCAGCATTTT

d_gene: -
v_gene: TRBV10-3
abundance: many
j_gene: TRBJ1-4
CDR3aa: CAISGRGENEKLFF
CDR3nt: TGTGCCATCAGCGGACGGGGTGAAAACGAAAAACTGTTTTTT

d_gene: -
v_gene: TRBV3-1
abundance: -
j_gene: TRBJ2-2
CDR3aa: CASSQGDHDTGELFF
CDR3nt: TGTGCCAGCAGCCAAGGGGACCATGACACCGGGGAGCTGTTTTTT